The following is a T cell receptor (beta chain) sequence with its context. This sample also contains other DNA sequences that code for the same CDR3. The data belong to a study of shared clonotypes between healthy human individuals. CD8 cells classed as naive were CD45RO-negative and positively selected for CCR7, excluding terminally differentiated effector memory CD45RA+ cells. The ends lost 5 bases at V and 8 bases at J; junction bases unmatched: 4. CDR3 length: 12 residues. CDR1 and CDR2 (germline): MNHEY, SMNVEV (reference sequence). Sorted-subset replicate PCRs used 200 ng DNA, some 31,000 T cell genomes. The data were produced by immunoSEQ multiplex PCR, yet TCRdb's version contains in-frame clones alone and is incomplete. The table includes about 610,000 clones, approximately 96% detected once.

This chain joins TRBV27 and TRBJ1-2; 8 bases line up with TRBD1. The clonotype comes from a woman aged 30 to 39 in good health. The specimen was naive CD8+ T cells sorted from blood. The CDR3, as DNA: TGTGCCAGCAGTGACAGGGGAGGAGGCTACACCTTC. It specifies CASSDRGGGYTF.